Shown below are 20 T cell receptor beta chains from a single sample sequenced in a study of T cells in Graves' hyperthyroidism and ophthalmopathy. What was amplified from RNA transcripts were TCR beta CDR3 regions. First-round RT-PCR of the TCR CDR3 relied on the HTBI primer set. One entry per CDR3 protein results from TCRdb running MiXCR on the multiplex PCR reads. The sample has over 400,000 distinct CDR3 sequences, roughly 23% seen once; the top ten hold roughly 49%. Sequenced material: blood. The receptors stem from a woman in her seventies with Graves' ophthalmopathy.

The sample holds a few counts of this clonotype. This chain links TRBV6-6 with TRBJ2-7; TRBD1 matches 7 bases. The CDR3 extends over 16 amino acids. Germline assignment: CDR1 MNHNY and CDR2 SVGAGI (reference sequence). V shed 1 base, J shed 0 bases, and the junction held 6 bases outside the gene matches. The CDR3 DNA reads as TGTGCCAGCAGTTACTACCATAGGACAGGCTCCTACGAGCAGTACTTC. Translation: CASSYYHRTGSYEQYF.

The chain joins TRBV12-3 or TRBV12-4 to TRBJ2-1, with a tentative D call TRBD1 (6 bases). Trimming removed 6 bases at V and 7 bases at J, with 19 bases between. The CDR3 loop spans 15 amino acids. Here the CDR3 DNA reads TGTGCCAGCAGCCCGAGTGGGGGCCTTAGGAATGAGCAGTTCTTC. Its translation is CASSPSGGLRNEQFF.

The rearrangement links TRBV19 to TRBJ1-5; 8 bases line up with TRBD1. This CDR3 contains 16 residues. Germline V gene sequence: CDR1 LNHDA, CDR2 SQIVND (reference sequence). V shed 1 base, J shed 0 bases, and the junction held 2 bases outside the gene matches. Here the CDR3 reads CASSIGQGFSNQPQHF. The CDR3 DNA sequence: TGTGCCAGTAGTATAGGACAGGGGTTTAGCAATCAGCCCCAGCATTTT.

The chain links TRBV30 to TRBJ1-2; D possibly corresponds to TRBD1 (5 bases). The ends were cut back, 0 bases at V and 2 bases at J, with 7 bases in the middle. The CDR3 spans 13 residues. Germline CDR1 GTSNPN, CDR2 SVGIG (reference sequence). CDR3 amino acids: CAWSVEGNYGYTF. The CDR3, as DNA: TGTGCCTGGAGTGTAGAGGGGAACTATGGCTACACCTTC.

V and J are TRBV18 and TRBJ2-5; D gene ambiguous. The CDR3 covers 15 residues. V was pared by 2 bases and J by 5 bases, with 15 bases between. The germline V gene has CDR1 KGHSH and CDR2 LQKENI. The DNA for the CDR3 is TGTGCCAGCTCACCAGGTCAGTTCGACCGGGAGACCCAGTACTTC. It translates to CASSPGQFDRETQYF.

This clonotype has just a few counts. The genes are TRBV12-3 or TRBV12-4 and TRBJ1-4; D remains ambiguous. This CDR3 contains 16 residues. V was trimmed by 1 base and J by 7 bases, leaving 16 bases between them. The CDR3 region has the DNA TGTGCCAGCAGTTTAGAGGCCACCAGCCTTGGTGAAAAACTGTTTTTT. Translation gives CASSLEATSLGEKLFF.

This sequence joins TRBV20-1 and TRBJ2-5; D is possibly TRBD1 (5 bases). Germline V CDR1 and CDR2: DFQATT, SNEGSKA (reference sequence). V lost 4 bases, J lost 3 bases, and 12 bases lay in between. This CDR3 contains 13 residues. CDR3 in DNA: TGCAGTGCTACCGGTGACAGAGAAGAGACCCAGTACTTC. This translates into CSATGDREETQYF.

This clonotype has ten or more counts. This chain joins TRBV7-2 and TRBJ2-7, with 7 bases lining up with TRBD2. This CDR3 is built from 16 residues. J gave up 2 bases and V 2 bases, and 9 bases lay outside the gene matches. Germline CDR1 and CDR2: SGHTA and FQGNSA. The CDR3 region is CASSLSAGLGTYEQYF. CDR3 nucleotides: TGTGCCAGCAGCTTATCGGCAGGACTAGGGACCTACGAGCAGTACTTC.

The sample holds a few counts of this clonotype. The chain uses TRBV20-1 and TRBJ1-6; TRBD1 matches at 8 bases. The junction had 5 bases not matched to a gene; V was cut back by 0 bases and J by 7 bases. The CDR3 runs 15 residues. Per germline, CDR1 DFQATT and CDR2 SNEGSKA (reference sequence). CDR3 region: CSARELTGVNSPLHF. The CDR3 nucleotides are TGCAGTGCTAGAGAGCTGACAGGGGTGAATTCACCCCTCCACTTT.

In regard to this clonotype: This clone may be a read error of a much larger clone one base away. V gene TRBV6-5 combines with J gene TRBJ2-1; a weak D match, TRBD1 (5 bases). The germline V gene encodes CDR1 MNHEY and CDR2 SVGAGI. The CDR3 sequence is 14 residues long. CDR3 in amino acids: CASSYGASYDEQFF. In DNA, the CDR3 is TGTGCCAGCAGTTACGGGGCCTCCTACGATGAGCAGTTCTTC.

The chain uses TRBV5-5 and TRBJ2-3, with D perhaps being TRBD1 or TRBD2 (6 bases each). Trimming pared 5 bases from V and 0 bases from J, leaving 16 bases between. The CDR3 is 16 residues long. Germline V gene data show CDR1 as SGHKS and CDR2 as YYEKEE (reference sequence). The CDR3 DNA sequence: TGTGCCAGCAGGGCATTCGGGGGCCCTAGCACAGATACGCAGTATTTT. Translated, it gives CASRAFGGPSTDTQYF.

The CDR3 loop is CASSELLATTDTQYF. The CDR3 bases are TGTGCCAGCAGTGAACTTCTAGCTACCACAGATACGCAGTATTTT. The chain combines TRBV2 with TRBJ2-3; the D gene is possibly TRBD2 (5 bases). V was shortened by 2 bases and J by 2 bases, with 11 bases between the two germline ends. The V gene's germline CDR1 is SNHLY and CDR2 FYNNEI. The CDR3 runs to 15 residues.

The J gene is TRBJ1-1, the V gene TRBV5-1, with unresolved D. The CDR3 covers 16 residues. V dropped 4 bases and J dropped 4 bases, with 20 bases sitting between them. Germline CDR1 and CDR2: SGHRS and YFSETQ. The CDR3 protein is CASSITLTGLSTEAFF. The CDR3 DNA sequence: TGCGCCAGCAGCATCACTCTCACGGGTTTAAGCACTGAAGCTTTCTTT.

This clonotype has more than one count but fewer than ten. The chain is built from TRBV10-3 and TRBJ2-3; 10 positions match TRBD1. Germline assignment: CDR1 ENHRY and CDR2 SYGVKD. The junction had 7 bases not matched to a gene; V was cut back by 7 bases and J by 3 bases. The CDR3 contains 15 residues. CDR3 residues: CAIKSGTGVTDTQYF. CDR3 nucleotides: TGTGCCATCAAGAGTGGGACAGGGGTAACAGATACGCAGTATTTT.

This clonotype was picked up a small number of times. The genes are TRBV7-2 and TRBJ1-1, with unresolved D. The CDR3 is 13 amino acids. V lost 5 bases and J 7 bases, leaving 14 bases between the germline ends. Germline V CDR1 and CDR2: SGHTA, FQGNSA. Written as DNA, the CDR3 is TGTGCCAGCAGCCAACCCGGGGTTAATGAAGCTTTCTTT. Protein sequence: CASSQPGVNEAFF. The whole variable domain, filled in from reference TRBV7-2 and TRBJ1-1, reads GAGVSQSPSNKVTEKGKDVELRCDPISGHTALYWYRQSLGQGLEFLIYFQGNSAPDKSGLPSDRFSAERTGGSVSTLTIQRTQQEDSAVYLCASSQPGVNEAFFGQGTRLTVV.

V usage is TRBV10-3 and J usage is TRBJ1-1; D is unclear. There are 11 residues in the CDR3. Germline lookup yields CDR1 ENHRY and CDR2 SYGVKD. Trimming took 1 base from V and 6 from J, leaving 3 bases between them. CDR3 bases: TGTGCCATCAGTGAGTACGCTGAAGCTTTCTTT. Translating gives CAISEYAEAFF.

The gene calls are TRBV24-1 and TRBJ1-2, with D hard to call. Germline CDR1 and CDR2: KGHDR and SFDVKD. V dropped 4 bases and J dropped 8 bases, with 28 bases sitting between them. The CDR3 totals 18 residues. The CDR3 loop reads CATSDTTLDGRTVGGYTF. In DNA form, the CDR3 reads TGTGCCACCAGTGACACTACATTAGACGGACGGACCGTTGGGGGCTACACCTTC.

This clonotype was observed a few times. The chain carries TRBV27 and TRBJ2-6, with 9 bases that match TRBD2. From germline, CDR1 is MNHEY and CDR2 SMNVEV (reference sequence). The CDR3 contains 17 residues. The ends lost 5 bases at V and 4 bases at J; junction bases unmatched: 9. The CDR3 sequence is CASSPSGGNWGANVLTF. The CDR3 region has the DNA TGTGCCAGCAGTCCCAGCGGGGGGAACTGGGGGGCCAACGTCCTGACTTTC.

This clonotype was observed a few times. The chain has TRBV6-1 and TRBJ2-7, with unresolved D. The CDR3 has 15 amino acids. V lost 2 bases, J lost 0 bases, and 11 bases lay in between. The germline gives CDR1 MNHNS, CDR2 SASEGT. For the CDR3, the DNA is TGTGCCAGCAGTGAACACCAGGCCGGCTCCTACGAGCAGTACTTC. It codes for CASSEHQAGSYEQYF.

In this sample, this clonotype turned up a few times. The chain joins TRBV5-5 to TRBJ1-5, with 8 bases matching TRBD1. CDR3 length: 16 residues. Germline lookup yields CDR1 SGHKS and CDR2 YYEKEE (reference sequence). The V segment lost 1 base and the J segment 0 bases; nucleotides outside the gene matches: 3. The CDR3, as DNA: TGTGCCAGCAGCTTGCTGGACAGGGTTAGCAATCAGCCCCAGCATTTT. Translating gives CASSLLDRVSNQPQHF.